The clone carrying this T cell receptor (beta chain) has just one count. The CDR3 has 16 amino acids. The V end lost 4 bases, the J end lost 6 bases, and 19 bases lay between the germline ends. Germline lookup yields CDR1 SGHTA and CDR2 FQGNSA. The sample comes from a study of shared clonotypes between healthy human individuals. Repertoires were generated with immunoSEQ multiplex PCR, while TCRdb's copy carries only in-frame clones and drops some. The sample yields approximately 2,300,000 clones, roughly 90% seen once. The rearrangement uses TRBV7-2 and TRBJ2-1; tentatively, D is TRBD2 (6 bases). This receptor was identified in a man aged 18 to 30 in good health. Some clones in this sample may be carry-over from other donors' samples. Specimen: naive CD4+ T cells from PBMCs. Subset indicated: CD45RA+ positively selected. CDR3 sequence: CASSSRTGTGGNEQFF. The DNA for the CDR3 is TGTGCCAGCAGCTCGAGGACCGGGACTGGCGGCAATGAGCAGTTCTTC.